Following are 12 T cell receptor beta chains from one sample sequenced in a study of blood T cell repertoires in COVID-19. Sequencing was performed with immunoSEQ multiplex PCR; in TCRdb, only in-frame clones are kept and a portion is missing. The sample gives around 130,000 clones, approximately 80% of which show up once; over 15% is in the top ten. Sample: peripheral blood. The receptors come from a man at least 80 years old with acute or convalescent COVID-19.

This clone came up many times. The chain is built from TRBV16 and TRBJ1-1, with a tentative D call TRBD1 (6 bases). Germline values: CDR1 KGHSY, CDR2 FQNENV. The V gene lost 3 bases and the J gene lost 3 bases, with 11 bases spanning the gap. The CDR3 is made up of 14 amino acids. The CDR3, as DNA: TGTGCCAGCAGCCAGACAGGTGGCTACACTGAAGCTTTCTTT. This sequence encodes CASSQTGGYTEAFF.

The chain recombines TRBV6-5 with TRBJ1-3, with unresolved D. V was trimmed by 6 bases and J by 4 bases, leaving 16 bases between them. The length of the CDR3 is 15 residues. Germline V gives CDR1 MNHEY, CDR2 SVGAGI. The DNA for the CDR3 is TGTGCCAGCAGCCCCGCCCAGGCCTCAGGAAACACCATATATTTT. The encoded protein is CASSPAQASGNTIYF.

This chain joins TRBV4-1 and TRBJ1-5; 7 positions agree with TRBD1. V gave up 1 base and J gave up 3 bases; unmatched junction bases: 6. Germline CDR1 is MGHRA and CDR2 is YSYEKL. The CDR3 sequence is 16 residues long. The CDR3 here is CASSQGQGSSNQPQHF. The CDR3 nucleotides read TGCGCCAGCAGCCAAGGACAGGGAAGTTCCAATCAGCCCCAGCATTTT.

The gene calls are TRBV6-5 and TRBJ2-7; 7 nucleotides line up with TRBD2. V lost 6 bases, J lost 2 bases, and 10 bases stayed unmatched. Germline CDR1 reads MNHEY; CDR2 reads SVGAGI. CDR3 length: 15 residues. The CDR3 DNA is TGTGCCAGCAGCAAAGGGGCGGGGACTACCTACGAGCAGTACTTC. Translating it yields CASSKGAGTTYEQYF.

This clone was found a few times. The chain is built from TRBV7-9 and TRBJ1-4, with D perhaps matching TRBD1 (6 bases). V lost 4 bases, J lost 8 bases, and 11 bases lay in between. CDR3 length equals 13 residues. Germline lookup yields CDR1 SEHNR and CDR2 FQNEAQ (reference sequence). The CDR3 DNA reads as TGTGCCAGCAGCTGGACAGAATTGGAAAAACTGTTTTTT. Its protein product is CASSWTELEKLFF. Combining the CDR3 with reference TRBV7-9 and TRBJ1-4 gives the whole variable domain DTGVSQNPRHKITKRGQNVTFRCDPISEHNRLYWYRQTLGQGPEFLTYFQNEAQLEKSRLLSDRFSAERPKGSFSTLEIQRTEQGDSAMYLCASSWTELEKLFFGSGTQLSVL.

In this sample, this clone turned up a few times. This sequence joins TRBV19 and TRBJ2-5; D gene uncertain. With 3 bases removed from V and 1 base from J, the gap between germline ends came to 6 bases. The CDR3 runs 13 residues. The germline V gene encodes CDR1 LNHDA and CDR2 SQIVND (reference sequence). Written as DNA, the CDR3 is TGTGCCAGTAGTATTAACAGCCAAGAGACCCAGTACTTC. Protein: CASSINSQETQYF. Combining the CDR3 with reference TRBV19 and TRBJ2-5 gives the whole variable domain DGGITQSPKYLFRKEGQNVTLSCEQNLNHDAMYWYRQDPGQGLRLIYYSQIVNDFQKGDIAEGYSVSREKKESFPLTVTSAQKNPTAFYLCASSINSQETQYFGPGTRLLVL.

CDR3 protein: CASSSGLAGATDTQYF. CDR3 sequence (DNA): TGCGCCAGCAGCTCAGGACTAGCGGGGGCCACAGATACGCAGTATTTT. The gene calls are TRBV5-1 and TRBJ2-3, with TRBD2 matching 13 bases. The CDR3 has 16 amino acids. The germline V gene encodes CDR1 SGHRS and CDR2 YFSETQ. Germline trimming cut 3 bases from V and 2 bases from J; bases unmatched to any gene: 3.

This clone was found many times. This rearrangement joins TRBV4-1 to TRBJ1-1; D ambiguous. This CDR3 is built from 16 residues. The germline V gene has CDR1 MGHRA and CDR2 YSYEKL. Trimming took off 1 base at V and 0 bases at J, with 12 bases between the two ends. Written as DNA, the CDR3 is TGCGCCAGCAGCCAAGGTGAGGAGCCCATGAACACTGAAGCTTTCTTT. Protein product: CASSQGEEPMNTEAFF.

This clone occurred a few times. CDR3 protein: CASSQTGQGWGETQYF. For the CDR3, the DNA is TGCGCCAGCAGCCAAACGGGACAGGGATGGGGAGAGACCCAGTACTTC. The chain recombines TRBV4-3 with TRBJ2-5; TRBD1 matches at 9 bases. The CDR3 is 16 amino acids. V shed 2 bases and J 4 bases; nucleotides not matched to a gene: 8. CDR1 and CDR2 from the germline V gene are LGHNA and YSLEER.

The chain joins TRBV24-1 to TRBJ2-6; D gene ambiguous. The V gene lost 4 bases and the J gene lost 0 bases, with 9 bases spanning the gap. This CDR3 is built from 16 residues. The V gene's germline CDR1 is KGHDR and CDR2 SFDVKD. The CDR3 protein is CATSDPRFSGANVLTF. The CDR3 DNA reads as TGTGCCACCAGTGACCCCCGGTTCTCTGGGGCCAACGTCCTGACTTTC.

The V gene is TRBV2, the J gene TRBJ2-2, with 10 positions matching TRBD2. The CDR3 is made up of 15 amino acids. The V gene end was trimmed by 6 bases and the J gene end by 1 base; junction bases not matched to a gene: 2. From germline, CDR1 is SNHLY and CDR2 FYNNEI. In nucleotides, the CDR3 is TGTGCCAGCAGATGGACTAGCGGGAACACCGGGGAGCTGTTTTTT. Its translation is CASRWTSGNTGELFF.

The chain uses TRBV7-2 and TRBJ1-2; 8 bases map to TRBD1. Germline V CDR1 and CDR2: SGHTA, FQGNSA. This CDR3 has 15 residues. The junction had 10 bases not matched to a gene; V was cut back by 4 bases and J by 6 bases. This CDR3 is CASSSTPWDRNGYTF. The CDR3 DNA follows: TGTGCCAGCAGCTCGACCCCCTGGGACAGGAATGGCTACACCTTC.